The table lists the clone carrying this TCR beta chain with a count of one. The antigen is unknown. The sample comes from a study of cytomegalovirus exposure and HLA in healthy donors. PCR primers comprised 60 Vbeta and 13 Jbeta primers. TCRdb's copy holds only in-frame clones and misses some; the assay was immunoSEQ multiplex PCR. The table has over 150,000 clones, about four fifths seen once. Germline assignment: CDR1 SGHAT and CDR2 FQNNGV. V lost 6 bases to trimming and J lost 8 bases; unmatched junction nucleotides: 18. The length of the CDR3 is 17 residues. Study-wide points: An analysis was carried out at a later point. It showed that HLA-associated TCR beta chains were more clonally expanded than equally common non-associated chains. Donors were assumed by presence/absence analyses to have roughly uniform sequencing depth.

Sequencing used PBMCs. This clonotype was sampled from a man aged 25-40 years in good health and CMV-seropositive. The rearrangement joins TRBV11-2 to TRBJ2-1; TRBD2 agrees at 8 bases. CDR3: CASSKLTGGANIYEQFF. CDR3 nucleotides: TGTGCCAGCAGTAAATTAACCGGGGGGGCTAATATCTATGAGCAGTTCTTC.